This paragraph reports one TCR beta chain. Its antigen is undetermined. The method was immunoSEQ multiplex PCR; TCRdb's version includes in-frame clones alone and lacks a portion of them. The sample consists of about 22,000 clones, just under 90% of them appearing once. This entry comes from a study of a mutant IDH1 vaccine in newly diagnosed glioma. Study details: Pretreatment consisted of radiotherapy, temozolomide, or both, with most receiving both.

Germline assignment: CDR1 SQVTM and CDR2 ANQGSEA. With V trimmed by 4 bases and J by 7 bases, 12 bases remained unmatched. There are 14 residues in the CDR3. The time point denotes: week 11, during vaccination. The study gave 300 ug of mutant IDH1 20-mer peptide per vaccine dose, with topical imiquimod. The study enrolled donors with new WHO grade 3 or 4 IDH1-mutant, ATRX-lost astrocytomas. The clonotype was recovered from a woman between 35 and 50 years old with glioma. This chain uses TRBV29-1 with TRBJ2-7; 8 nucleotides line up with TRBD2. The sample in question was PBMCs, obtained from a glioma patient whose treatment included an IDH1 peptide vaccine. CDR3 in amino acids: CSVGVTSGPGEQYF. In DNA, the CDR3 is TGCAGCGTTGGGGTCACTAGCGGTCCGGGGGAGCAGTACTTC.